This entry lists 23 T cell receptor beta chains sequenced from one sample in a study of identical twins. TCRdb re-analysed the 5' RACE reads in MiXCR, keeping a single row per CDR3 protein. The sample consists of 1.5 million to 2 million distinct CDR3 sequences, about 30% of them appearing once. The material sequenced was cord blood. All receptors derive from a newborn girl in good health.

The chain combines TRBV6-5 with TRBJ1-6; D remains unclear. The germline CDR1 and CDR2 sequences are MNHEY and SVGAGI. Trimming cost V 7 bases and J 12 bases, with 13 bases left between them. CDR3 length equals 12 residues. CDR3 DNA sequence: TGTGCCAGCAAAACATCTCTTATACCCCTCCACTTT. Encoded protein: CASKTSLIPLHF.

This clonotype appeared many times. The CDR3 sequence is CASSHRLIVSSPDQYF. CDR3 in DNA: TGCGCCAGCAGCCATCGACTGATAGTCTCATCCCCCGACCAGTACTTC. The chain uses TRBV4-1 and TRBJ2-7; D ambiguous. The germline CDR1 and CDR2 sequences are MGHRA and YSYEKL. V dropped 3 bases and J dropped 10 bases, with 25 bases sitting between them. CDR3 length: 16 amino acids.

This rearrangement joins TRBV12-3 or TRBV12-4 to TRBJ1-5; D may be TRBD1 (5 bases). V lost 6 bases, J lost 4 bases, and 16 bases lay in between. CDR3 length equals 15 residues. The CDR3 DNA follows: TGTGCCAGCAGCCTACCCGGGACCCCTAATCAGCCCCAGCATTTT. Its translation: CASSLPGTPNQPQHF.

In this sample, this clonotype turned up a few times. The chain joins TRBV24-1 to TRBJ1-5; weak D call: TRBD1 (5 bases). The CDR3 consists of 17 residues. Trimming took 3 bases from V and 2 from J, leaving 16 bases between them. Germline values: CDR1 KGHDR, CDR2 SFDVKD. DNA for the CDR3: TGTGCCACCAGTGATGGTGGGACCTCAGGTGGCAATCAGCCCCAGCATTTT. Amino acid sequence: CATSDGGTSGGNQPQHF.

J is TRBJ2-1 and V is TRBV2; D is unclear. This CDR3 has 12 residues. Trimming stripped 2 bases from V and 8 bases from J, with 7 bases between. CDR1 and CDR2 (germline): SNHLY, FYNNEI. CDR3 loop: CASSETGYEQFF. The DNA for the CDR3 is TGTGCCAGCAGTGAAACGGGCTATGAGCAGTTCTTC.

V gene TRBV21-1 combines with J gene TRBJ1-5; the DNA was not used to check the table's D call, TRBD1. TRBV21-1 is annotated as a pseudogene. The CDR3 extends over 16 amino acids. This chain's CDR3 is CASSKTRQGRNQPQHF. The CDR3 nucleotides read TGTGCCAGCAGCAAAACCCGACAGGGGCGTAATCAGCCCCAGCATTTT.

This clonotype was seen a handful of times. The J gene is TRBJ1-1, the V gene TRBV4-1; 8 nucleotides align to TRBD1. The CDR3 totals 14 residues. Germline loops: CDR1 MGHRA, CDR2 YSYEKL. The ends lost 2 bases at V and 6 bases at J; junction bases unmatched: 5. The CDR3 sequence is CASSQRGQGPEAFF. For the CDR3, the DNA is TGCGCCAGCAGCCAACGAGGACAGGGCCCTGAAGCTTTCTTT.

This clonotype was observed a handful of times. The rearrangement joins TRBV4-1 to TRBJ2-6, with TRBD2 as a possible D gene (6 bases). CDR3 length equals 21 residues. Germline V lookup: CDR1 MGHRA, CDR2 YSYEKL. Trimming cost V 0 bases and J 0 bases, with 21 bases left between them. The CDR3 sequence is CASSQEEGLAGWHSGANVLTF. CDR3 nucleotides: TGCGCCAGCAGCCAAGAGGAAGGATTGGCGGGATGGCACTCTGGGGCCAACGTCCTGACTTTC.

The V and J genes are TRBV2 and TRBJ2-1, with TRBD2 matching 11 bases. Trimming cost V 8 bases and J 4 bases; bases outside gene matches: 7. This CDR3 comprises 15 residues. The germline gives CDR1 SNHLY, CDR2 FYNNEI. The CDR3 region is CASHSGGAGYNEQFF. The CDR3 coding sequence is TGTGCCAGCCATAGCGGGGGGGCGGGTTACAATGAGCAGTTCTTC.

This chain uses TRBV20-1 with TRBJ1-1; a weak D match, TRBD1 (6 bases). CDR3 length: 15 residues. CDR1 DFQATT and CDR2 SNEGSKA come from the germline V gene (reference sequence). Trimming removed 5 bases from V and 1 base from J, with 17 bases in between. Here the CDR3 reads CSAGGLRRKNTEAFF. The CDR3 DNA reads TGCAGTGCTGGGGGCCTTAGACGAAAGAACACTGAAGCTTTCTTT.

The chain joins TRBV6-6 to TRBJ1-2; TRBD1 matches 8 bases. There are 13 residues in the CDR3. CDR1 and CDR2 (germline): MNHNY, SVGAGI (reference sequence). The J segment lost 8 bases and the V segment lost 1 base, leaving 3 bases of the junction unmatched. CDR3 loop: CASSYFAGGGYTF. CDR3 bases: TGTGCCAGCAGTTACTTCGCAGGGGGCGGCTACACCTTC.

V gene TRBV6-2 or TRBV6-3 combines with J gene TRBJ1-5; 9 nucleotides match TRBD1. There are 13 residues in the CDR3. CDR1 is MNHEY and CDR2 is SVGEGT in the germline V gene. The trim removed 4 bases at V and 6 bases at J, leaving 1 base unmatched. The CDR3 region is CASSWTGAQPQHF. CDR3 DNA sequence: TGTGCCAGCAGTTGGACAGGGGCTCAGCCCCAGCATTTT.

The CDR3 is CSAPIRLAGGNEQFF. The CDR3 nucleotides read TGCAGTGCCCCCATTAGGCTAGCGGGGGGTAATGAGCAGTTCTTC. The chain has TRBV20-1 and TRBJ2-1, with TRBD2 matching over 11 bases. This CDR3 is built from 15 residues. CDR1 DFQATT and CDR2 SNEGSKA come from the germline V gene (reference sequence). V was clipped by 6 bases and J by 7 bases; unmatched bases: 11.

The chain has TRBV28 and TRBJ1-4; 7 bases line up with TRBD1. With 6 bases clipped from V and 8 bases from J, the junction kept 9 bases outside the gene matches. The CDR3 consists of 14 residues. Germline assignment: CDR1 MDHEN and CDR2 SYDVKM. The CDR3 DNA sequence: TGTGCCAGCAGACAACAGGGGTTTGGCGAAAAACTGTTTTTT. Protein: CASRQQGFGEKLFF.

In regard to this clonotype: One junction end disagrees with the germline gene, perhaps due to a read error. The chain couples TRBV19 to TRBJ2-1; D remains unclear. Looked up from germline, CDR1 is LNHDA and CDR2 is SQIVND (reference sequence). CDR3 length: 13 residues. CDR3 sequence: CARSFSIYNEQFF. CDR3 DNA: TGTGCCCGTAGCTTTTCTATTTACAATGAGCAGTTCTTC.

With regard to this clonotype: Just one base apart from a much larger clone, this may be a read error. V gene TRBV29-1 combines with J gene TRBJ2-5, with TRBD2 matching 9 bases. The CDR3 loop spans 13 amino acids. Germline-derived CDR1 and CDR2 are SQVTM and ANQGSEA. With V trimmed by 4 bases and J by 2 bases, 2 bases remained unmatched. The DNA for the CDR3 is TGCAGCGTTGGCGGGAGGGTTCAAGAGACCCAGTACTTC. Protein product: CSVGGRVQETQYF.

Concerning this clonotype itself: The junction departs from the called germline gene at one end, perhaps through a read error. The chain has TRBV3-1 and TRBJ2-1; D not resolved. This CDR3 has 16 amino acids. Germline CDR1 is LGHDT and CDR2 is YNNKEL (reference sequence). The CDR3: CANSQDPRLAYNEQFF. CDR3 bases: TGTGCCAACAGCCAAGATCCACGGCTCGCCTACAATGAGCAGTTCTTC.

There are a few counts of this clonotype. The rearrangement uses TRBV28 and TRBJ2-4, with D tentatively TRBD2 (5 bases). Between the trimmed V and J ends, which lost 5 bases and 1 base, there was a span of 15 bases. The CDR3 is 16 amino acids. The germline V gene encodes CDR1 MDHEN and CDR2 SYDVKM. The CDR3 DNA sequence: TGTGCCAGCAGTCCACTGAAGAGGGTCGCCAAAAACATTCAGTACTTC. It specifies CASSPLKRVAKNIQYF.

This rearrangement joins TRBV4-2 to TRBJ2-2, with 12 bases lining up with TRBD2. The CDR3 consists of 18 residues. Germline lookup yields CDR1 LGHNA and CDR2 YNFKEQ. The V and J ends lost 7 bases and 2 bases, in that order; junction bases with no gene match: 11. The CDR3 region has the DNA TGTGCCAGCACTAGCGGGGGGGTTGTGTACGCAAACACCGGGGAGCTGTTTTTT. It is translated as CASTSGGVVYANTGELFF.

The chain couples TRBV7-2 to TRBJ2-1; weak D call: TRBD2 (6 bases). CDR1 is SGHTA and CDR2 is FQGNSA in the germline V gene. V lost 2 bases, J lost 7 bases, and 15 bases lay in between. The CDR3 sequence is 15 residues long. Written as DNA, the CDR3 is TGTGCCAGCAGCTTACAGCGGGTGACGAGTAATGAGCAGTTCTTC. This gives the protein CASSLQRVTSNEQFF.

This clonotype was observed many times. The rearrangement links TRBV27 to TRBJ2-4, with D hard to call. The CDR3 totals 14 residues. With 5 bases removed from V and 1 base from J, the gap between germline ends came to 9 bases. Germline V gene sequence: CDR1 MNHEY, CDR2 SMNVEV (reference sequence). CDR3 DNA: TGTGCCAGCAGTGTCCTAGGGGCCAAAAACATTCAGTACTTC. This encodes CASSVLGAKNIQYF.

This clonotype was seen only a few times. V is TRBV7-9 and J is TRBJ2-5, with 7 bases matching TRBD1. The V segment lost 2 bases and the J segment 5 bases; nucleotides outside the gene matches: 20. Per germline, CDR1 SEHNR and CDR2 FQNEAQ (reference sequence). The CDR3 totals 19 residues. Here the CDR3 reads CASSLIFFRTGDAEETQYF. The CDR3 region has the DNA TGTGCCAGCAGCTTAATATTCTTTAGGACAGGCGATGCGGAGGAGACCCAGTACTTC.

The chain combines TRBV29-1 with TRBJ1-4; possibly TRBD1 for D (6 bases). Trimming removed 6 bases from V and 8 bases from J, with 16 bases in between. The CDR3 is 13 amino acids. Germline V gene lookup returns CDR1 SQVTM and CDR2 ANQGSEA. The CDR3 bases are TGCAGCGTCCTCAGGGCAAGGGGGGAAAAACTGTTTTTT. It is translated as CSVLRARGEKLFF.